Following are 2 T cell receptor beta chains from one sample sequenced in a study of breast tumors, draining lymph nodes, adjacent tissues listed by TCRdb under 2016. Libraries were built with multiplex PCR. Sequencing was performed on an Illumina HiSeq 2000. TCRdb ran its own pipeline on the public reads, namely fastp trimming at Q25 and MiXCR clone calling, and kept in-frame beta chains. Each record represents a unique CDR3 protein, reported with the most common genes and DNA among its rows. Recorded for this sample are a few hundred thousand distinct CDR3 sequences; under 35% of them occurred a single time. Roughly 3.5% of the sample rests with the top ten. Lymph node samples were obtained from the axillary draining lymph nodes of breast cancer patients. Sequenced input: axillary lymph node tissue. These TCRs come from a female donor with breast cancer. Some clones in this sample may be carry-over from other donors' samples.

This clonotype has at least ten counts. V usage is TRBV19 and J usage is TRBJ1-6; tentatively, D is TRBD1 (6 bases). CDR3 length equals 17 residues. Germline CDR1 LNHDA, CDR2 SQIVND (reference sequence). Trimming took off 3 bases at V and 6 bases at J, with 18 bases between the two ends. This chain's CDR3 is CASSMAGQRRPNSPLHF. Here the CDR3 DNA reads TGTGCCAGTAGTATGGCCGGACAGAGGAGACCTAATTCACCCCTCCACTTT.

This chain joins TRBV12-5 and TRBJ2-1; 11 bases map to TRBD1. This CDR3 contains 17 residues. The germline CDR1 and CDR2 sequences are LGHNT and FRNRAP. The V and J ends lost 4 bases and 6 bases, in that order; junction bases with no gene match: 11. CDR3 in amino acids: CASGYTRDRGTANEQFF. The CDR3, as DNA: TGTGCTAGTGGTTACACTCGGGACAGGGGGACCGCCAATGAGCAGTTCTTC.